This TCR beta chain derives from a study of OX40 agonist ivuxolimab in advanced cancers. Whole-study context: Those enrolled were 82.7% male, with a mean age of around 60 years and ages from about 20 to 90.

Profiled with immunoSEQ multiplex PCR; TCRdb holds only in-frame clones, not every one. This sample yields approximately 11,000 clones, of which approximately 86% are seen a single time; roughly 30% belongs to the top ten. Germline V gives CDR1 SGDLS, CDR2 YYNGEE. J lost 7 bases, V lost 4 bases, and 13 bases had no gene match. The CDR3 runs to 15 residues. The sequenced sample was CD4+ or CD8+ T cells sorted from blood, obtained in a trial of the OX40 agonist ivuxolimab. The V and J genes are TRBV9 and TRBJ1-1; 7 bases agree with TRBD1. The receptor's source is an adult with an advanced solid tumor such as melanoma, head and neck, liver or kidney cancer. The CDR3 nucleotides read TGTGCCAGCAGCCCTCCCGGTAGGGGGCGTGATGAAGCTTTCTTT. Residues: CASSPPGRGRDEAFF.